The present T cell receptor beta chain was sequenced within a study of T cell clones after liver transplantation. Study context: Samples came from ITN030ST, which attempted immunosuppression withdrawal within 2 years of liver transplantation. Tolerance: complete withdrawal held at least one year, liver enzymes staying within twice normal. Findings and caveats of the study: Post-transplant time points were not standardized, so conclusions are preliminary. In two subjects, few donor cells limited the measurable donor-reactive repertoire.

The method was immunoSEQ multiplex PCR; TCRdb's version includes in-frame clones alone and lacks a portion of them. The sample lists about 74,000 clones, under 90% occurring once. Regarding this clone: No antigen is known for it. A junction end diverges from the germline sequence, so it may reflect a read error.

This material consisted of CD4+ T cells from blood, taken before liver transplant. The sequence was obtained from a human donor who received a liver transplant.

The CDR3 sequence is CASSEAERMGF. In nucleotides, the CDR3 is TGTGCCAGCAGTGAAGCGGAACGAATGGGCTTC. The V call is TRBV2, the J call TRBJ2-4; D gene uncertain. The CDR3 is 11 residues long. The germline CDR1 and CDR2 sequences are SNHLY and FYNNEI.